The entry below describes one T cell receptor (beta chain). The sample comes from a study of blood T cell repertoires in COVID-19. Overall study context: Sites across the United States, Italy and Spain contributed samples from acute and convalescent COVID-19. Nucleic acid was either cDNA or gDNA, and it came from T cells, B-cell-depleted T cells, or PBMCs.

Germline assignment: CDR1 SEHNR and CDR2 FQNEAQ (reference sequence). Trimming shortened V by 2 bases and J by 3 bases, and 13 bases separated the two germline ends. This CDR3 is 15 amino acids long. Original data processing: Researchers report that nucleated cell counts were estimated from reference gene primer amplification. The data were produced by immunoSEQ multiplex PCR, yet TCRdb's version contains in-frame clones alone and is incomplete. V and J calls and clone size follow that table, whereas D and trimming were derived from the DNA. This table holds around 130,000 clones, approximately 88% found once.

V gene TRBV7-9 combines with J gene TRBJ1-2; D gene uncertain. The clonotype originates from a man aged 60 to 75 with acute or convalescent COVID-19. Sequenced: peripheral blood. As DNA, the CDR3 is TGTGCCAGCAGCTTATTAGTATCGCTACACTATGGCTACACCTTC. This codes for CASSLLVSLHYGYTF.